These T cell receptor beta chains were read from a single sample in a study of shared clonotypes between healthy human individuals. Using immunoSEQ multiplex PCR, the repertoire was profiled, and TCRdb retains in-frame clones only, with some absent. The sample carries about 1,900,000 clones, over 85% recorded once. Specimen: naive CD8+ T cells sorted from blood. The receptors were sampled from a man aged 18-30 years in good health. Each CDR3 is given with its conserved first and last residue. Fields, in order: V gene, clone size, D gene, J gene, CDR3 DNA, CDR3 protein. A D gene is named only where the DNA matches it firmly. Rows give clone size only sometimes, using once, few, many, or a class for an expanded clone.

V: TRBV27
size: .
D: TRBD1
J: TRBJ2-7
DNA: TGTGCCAGCAGTTCGGTGGGGGTGCGACAGGGGGCCGGAGGTGAGCAGTACTTC
CDR3: CASSSVGVRQGAGGEQYF

V: TRBV30
size: once
D: .
J: TRBJ1-5
DNA: TGTGCCTGGAGTCCCCGGGGGAGCAATCAGCCCCAGCATTTT
CDR3: CAWSPRGSNQPQHF

V: TRBV7-6
size: .
D: .
J: TRBJ1-4
DNA: TGTGCCAGCAGCTTAGATGCGGGACGGAGTAATGAAAAACTGTTTTTT
CDR3: CASSLDAGRSNEKLFF

V: TRBV29-1
size: .
D: TRBD1
J: TRBJ1-2
DNA: TGCAGCGTTGAGCTTACAGGGGAGGGGATCAACTATGGCTACACCTTC
CDR3: CSVELTGEGINYGYTF

V: TRBV7-2
size: once
D: TRBD2
J: TRBJ2-5
DNA: TGTGCCAGCAGCGAACTAGCGACTACACTTCAAGAGACCCAGTACTTC
CDR3: CASSELATTLQETQYF

V: TRBV5-1
size: .
D: .
J: TRBJ1-1
DNA: TGCGCCAGCAGCTTGGGGCAGGGTTACACTGAAGCTTTCTTT
CDR3: CASSLGQGYTEAFF

V: TRBV4-1
size: .
D: .
J: TRBJ1-1
DNA: TGCGCCAGCAGCCAAGCCGTCGGTATTCGCCAGGGAGGGGAGAACACTGAAGCTTTCTTT
CDR3: CASSQAVGIRQGGENTEAFF

V: TRBV9
size: .
D: .
J: TRBJ2-4
DNA: TGTGCCAGCAGCGTAGCTGTCAGGGGAGATACAGACATTCAGTACTTC
CDR3: CASSVAVRGDTDIQYF

V: TRBV29-1
size: .
D: .
J: TRBJ2-7
DNA: TGCAGCGCCGCGGACAGGAGTTTAAGGGGGGCCTACGAGCAGTACTTC
CDR3: CSAADRSLRGAYEQYF

V: TRBV2
size: .
D: .
J: TRBJ2-3
DNA: TGTGCCAGCAGTGGACAGGTAGCAGATACGCAGTATTTT
CDR3: CASSGQVADTQYF

V: TRBV29-1
size: .
D: .
J: TRBJ2-7
DNA: TGCAGCTACATCCCGGGGGGCGACCGATCCTACGAGCAGTACTTC
CDR3: CSYIPGGDRSYEQYF

V: TRBV27
size: .
D: TRBD2
J: TRBJ2-7
DNA: TGTGCCAGCAGTTTATCGGTAGCGGGAACCTACGAGCAGTACTTC
CDR3: CASSLSVAGTYEQYF

V: TRBV27
size: .
D: .
J: TRBJ1-2
DNA: TGTGCCAGCAGTTTAGGAGGGATGGGAAACTATGGCTACACCTTC
CDR3: CASSLGGMGNYGYTF

V: TRBV27
size: .
D: .
J: TRBJ2-7
DNA: TGTGCCAGCAGTGGGACCCGTCTGTACGAGCAGTACTTC
CDR3: CASSGTRLYEQYF

V: TRBV7-9
size: few
D: .
J: TRBJ2-2
DNA: TGTGCCAGCAGCTTTCGGCCTGCCTCCGGGGAGCTGTTTTTT
CDR3: CASSFRPASGELFF

V: TRBV5-6
size: .
D: .
J: TRBJ1-2
DNA: TGTGCCAGCAGCTGGGGTGGACCGACCTTCTACACCTTC
CDR3: CASSWGGPTFYTF

V: TRBV27
size: .
D: .
J: TRBJ1-4
DNA: TGTGCCAGCAGAACCGGGACTCAAACTAATGAAAAACTGTTTTTT
CDR3: CASRTGTQTNEKLFF

V: TRBV6-7
size: .
D: .
J: TRBJ2-5
DNA: TGTGCCAGCAGTTACACCCCAGACGGGGGCCCAGAGACCCAGTACTTC
CDR3: CASSYTPDGGPETQYF

V: TRBV9
size: .
D: .
J: TRBJ2-1
DNA: TGTGCCAGCAGCGTAGCTTTGGGCTACAATGAGCAGTTCTTC
CDR3: CASSVALGYNEQFF

V: TRBV6-1
size: .
D: TRBD2
J: TRBJ2-3
DNA: TGTGCCAGCAGTGAAGCCCCAGCGGGGAGCACAGATACGCAGTATTTT
CDR3: CASSEAPAGSTDTQYF

V: TRBV6-5
size: .
D: .
J: TRBJ1-2
DNA: TGTGCCAGCAGTTACGGGGGCGGCTACACCTTC
CDR3: CASSYGGGYTF

V: TRBV27
size: .
D: .
J: TRBJ2-7
DNA: TGTGCCAGCAGTTTATCGGGGGGGCAGTTGTACGAGCAGTACTTC
CDR3: CASSLSGGQLYEQYF

V: TRBV5-4
size: .
D: .
J: TRBJ2-7
DNA: TGTGCCAGCAGCTTGGGAGTATACGAGCAGTACTTC
CDR3: CASSLGVYEQYF

V: TRBV15
size: .
D: .
J: TRBJ2-7
DNA: TGTGCCACCAGCAGAGATTGGGGAGAAGGGGGATCATGGAACGAGCAGTACTTC
CDR3: CATSRDWGEGGSWNEQYF

V: TRBV27
size: .
D: TRBD2
J: TRBJ2-3
DNA: TGTGCCAGCAGGCCCCGTGTAGGGCTAGCGGGAGAAGATACGCAGTATTTT
CDR3: CASRPRVGLAGEDTQYF

V: TRBV9
size: once
D: .
J: TRBJ2-1
DNA: TGTGCCAGCACCGAGGGCGGGGTCACCTACAATGAGCAGTTCTTC
CDR3: CASTEGGVTYNEQFF

V: TRBV7-9
size: .
D: .
J: TRBJ1-6
DNA: TGTGCCAGCAGCTTACCGGAGTTAGATTGGACCCTCCACTTT
CDR3: CASSLPELDWTLHF

V: TRBV27
size: .
D: .
J: TRBJ1-1
DNA: TGTGCCAGCGGGGGGGCGCGGAGCACTGAAGCTTTCTTT
CDR3: CASGGARSTEAFF

V: TRBV2
size: .
D: .
J: TRBJ1-5
DNA: TGTGCCAGCAGGGACAGCTCGTGGCCCAATCAGCCCCAGCATTTT
CDR3: CASRDSSWPNQPQHF

V: TRBV11-3
size: .
D: .
J: TRBJ2-7
DNA: TGTGCCAGCAGCTTAGAGGAGGGGTTCGAGCAGTACTTC
CDR3: CASSLEEGFEQYF

V: TRBV5-6
size: .
D: .
J: TRBJ2-1
DNA: TGTGCCAGCAGCTTCGGGCCCAGTGAGCAGTTCTTC
CDR3: CASSFGPSEQFF

V: TRBV5-4
size: .
D: .
J: TRBJ2-5
DNA: TGTGCCAGCAGCTTGGTGGGCGGAGTAGATCAAGAGACCCAGTACTTC
CDR3: CASSLVGGVDQETQYF

V: TRBV6-5
size: .
D: .
J: TRBJ1-2
DNA: TGTGCCAGCAGTTACTCGGAGGGGAGAGGTGGCTACACCTTC
CDR3: CASSYSEGRGGYTF

V: TRBV7-3
size: .
D: .
J: TRBJ2-2
DNA: TGTGCCAGCAGCCCGGGGACGGTGAACACCGGGGAGCTGTTTTTT
CDR3: CASSPGTVNTGELFF

V: TRBV9
size: .
D: .
J: TRBJ1-4
DNA: TGTGCCAGCAGCGTCTCGGGCAGCCTTAATGAAAAACTGTTTTTT
CDR3: CASSVSGSLNEKLFF

V: TRBV13
size: .
D: TRBD1
J: TRBJ2-7
DNA: TGTGCCAGCAGTCCCTCAGGGGGAGTTGCCTACGAGCAGTACTTC
CDR3: CASSPSGGVAYEQYF

V: TRBV7-9
size: .
D: .
J: TRBJ1-1
DNA: TGTGCCAGCAGCTTAGATCCCAGGGGAAGAGGAGGGTTCACTGAAGCTTTCTTT
CDR3: CASSLDPRGRGGFTEAFF

V: TRBV19
size: .
D: .
J: TRBJ2-2
DNA: TGTGCCAGCTCCCACGGGGCGAACACCGGGGAGCTGTTTTTT
CDR3: CASSHGANTGELFF

V: TRBV7-9
size: .
D: .
J: TRBJ2-3
DNA: TGTGCCAGCAGCACTATGACGGGACCGAGGATCACTAGCACAGATACGCAGTATTTT
CDR3: CASSTMTGPRITSTDTQYF

V: TRBV4-3
size: .
D: .
J: TRBJ1-1
DNA: TGCGCCAGCAGCCAAGATGGGTTCTTGGACAGTTTTATTGACACTGAAGCTTTCTTT
CDR3: CASSQDGFLDSFIDTEAFF

V: TRBV5-6
size: .
D: .
J: TRBJ2-7
DNA: TGTGCCAGCAGCTTGTTTGACCGCCCCGAGCAGTACTTC
CDR3: CASSLFDRPEQYF